Below are 16 T cell receptor beta chains sequenced from a single sample in a study of regulatory T cells in long-lasting Graves disease. Arm-PCR of CDR3 regions with iRepertoire HTBI primers generated TCR beta libraries. Each CDR3 protein is one row after TCRdb ran MiXCR on the multiplex PCR reads. The table lists some 450,000 distinct CDR3 sequences, 23% of them singletons. Noted time point: persistent/refractory GD, antithyroid drugs over 5 years with positive TRAb. PBMC-derived RNA was used for the TCR library. The sequenced sample was peripheral blood mononuclear cells (PBMCs), obtained when the disease was refractory, from a patient treated with antithyroid drugs. The source is a female donor with Graves disease.

The chain has TRBV6-5 and TRBJ2-7, with a weak D call TRBD1 (7 bases). Deletions cut 4 bases from V and 6 bases from J, with 16 bases between. CDR3 length: 14 residues. Germline V gives CDR1 MNHEY, CDR2 SVGAGI. The chain's CDR3 is CASSSEQGTSEQYF. DNA of the CDR3: TGTGCCAGCAGTTCTGAACAGGGGACTTCCGAGCAGTACTTC.

This clonotype was counted ten times or more. The chain recombines TRBV28 with TRBJ2-7, with 7 bases lining up with TRBD1. In germline, CDR1 is MDHEN, CDR2 SYDVKM. This CDR3 region has 15 residues. V dropped 8 bases and J dropped 1; count of bases not matched to a gene: 11. CDR3 sequence: CASLVRQGWSYEQYF. CDR3 in DNA: TGTGCCAGCCTAGTAAGACAGGGCTGGTCCTACGAGCAGTACTTC.

The rearrangement joins TRBV7-9 to TRBJ1-6, with a possible D match to TRBD1 (6 bases). The V end was cut by 1 base, the J end by 2 bases, with 12 bases between. CDR1 is SEHNR, CDR2 FQNEAQ, per germline (reference sequence). The CDR3 totals 17 residues. CDR3 amino acids: CASSLEGGATYNSPLHF. For the CDR3, the DNA is TGTGCCAGCAGCTTAGAGGGGGGAGCTACCTATAATTCACCCCTCCACTTT.

This clonotype was seen repeatedly, ten times or more. The chain combines TRBV28 with TRBJ2-7; 9 positions agree with TRBD1. This CDR3 is 14 amino acids long. Looked up from germline, CDR1 is MDHEN and CDR2 is SYDVKM. V was clipped by 3 bases and J by 3 bases; unmatched bases: 3. DNA of the CDR3: TGTGCCAGCAGTTTCACAGGGGGCAGCTACGAGCAGTACTTC. Translation: CASSFTGGSYEQYF.

This clonotype was observed at least ten times. V usage is TRBV20-1 and J usage is TRBJ2-5; the D gene could be TRBD1 or TRBD2 (6 bases each). The V and J ends lost 2 bases and 5 bases respectively, with 12 bases between them. The CDR3 loop spans 13 amino acids. CDR1 and CDR2 (germline): DFQATT, SNEGSKA (reference sequence). In DNA form, the CDR3 reads TGCAGTGCTAGATCGGGGGCGGGCGAGACCCAGTACTTC. Translation: CSARSGAGETQYF.

This clonotype was seen a handful of times. The J gene is TRBJ1-5, the V gene TRBV19; D not certain. CDR1 LNHDA and CDR2 SQIVND come from the germline V gene (reference sequence). The CDR3 is made up of 14 amino acids. V shed 4 bases and J shed 3 bases, with 10 bases lying between them. CDR3 region: CASSKGQNNQPQHF. The CDR3 DNA reads TGTGCCAGTAGTAAAGGCCAAAACAATCAGCCCCAGCATTTT.

This clonotype was detected ten times or more. J is TRBJ1-1 and V is TRBV28, with 7 bases matching TRBD1. J gave up 4 bases and V 6 bases, and 14 bases lay outside the gene matches. The CDR3 is made up of 16 amino acids. Germline V gene sequence: CDR1 MDHEN, CDR2 SYDVKM. CDR3 DNA sequence: TGTGCCAGCAGGAGGGGTGGGACAGCTAAGGGCACTGAAGCTTTCTTT. As protein: CASRRGGTAKGTEAFF. Filled out from reference TRBV28 and TRBJ1-1, the complete variable domain reads DVKVTQSSRYLVKRTGEKVFLECVQDMDHENMFWYRQDPGLGLRLIYFSYDVKMKEKGDIPEGYSVSREKKERFSLILESASTNQTSMYLCASRRGGTAKGTEAFFGQGTRLTVV.

This clonotype was detected only a few times. For the CDR3, the DNA is TGCAGTGCTAGTCGGCAGGCCGGGGAGCTGTTTTTT. Translation gives CSASRQAGELFF. The rearrangement uses TRBV20-1 and TRBJ2-2; no reliable D call. CDR1 and CDR2 from the germline V gene are DFQATT and SNEGSKA (reference sequence). Deletions cut 3 bases from V and 6 bases from J, with 8 bases between. The CDR3 has 12 amino acids.

This clonotype was observed a few times. This chain uses TRBV28 with TRBJ2-1, with 8 bases fitting TRBD1. Looked up from germline, CDR1 is MDHEN and CDR2 is SYDVKM. The CDR3 has 15 amino acids. The V gene end was trimmed by 7 bases and the J gene end by 3 bases; junction bases not matched to a gene: 8. The CDR3 DNA follows: TGTGCCAGCACAGAGGGACAGGTAAGCTACAATGAGCAGTTCTTC. Its translation is CASTEGQVSYNEQFF.

This clonotype was found a few times. The rearrangement links TRBV29-1 to TRBJ1-1, with TRBD1 matching over 12 bases. CDR1 is SQVTM, CDR2 ANQGSEA, per germline. The CDR3 length is 14 residues. Trimming at V came to 6 bases and at J to 10 bases, leaving 12 bases not matched to a gene. This CDR3 reads CSVRRDRGHTGAFF. The CDR3 nucleotides are TGCAGCGTGCGTCGGGACAGGGGGCACACGGGAGCTTTCTTT.

Only a few counts were recorded for this clonotype. The genes are TRBV11-1 and TRBJ2-2; D is unclear. The CDR3 runs to 15 residues. Germline CDR1 is SGHAT and CDR2 is FQDESV (reference sequence). Trimming shortened V by 3 bases and J by 1 base, and 9 bases separated the two germline ends. The CDR3, as DNA: TGTGCCAGCAGCTTTAGGCGGCAGAACACCGGGGAGCTGTTTTTT. Its protein product is CASSFRRQNTGELFF.

The CDR3 spells CASSPDRGEVTEAFF. The CDR3 nucleotides are TGTGCCAGCAGTCCAGACAGGGGGGAAGTCACTGAAGCTTTCTTT. The V and J genes are TRBV6-1 and TRBJ1-1; TRBD1 matches 9 bases. The CDR3 covers 15 residues. V lost 5 bases to trimming and J lost 4 bases; unmatched junction nucleotides: 8. Germline lookup yields CDR1 MNHNS and CDR2 SASEGT.

This clonotype showed up just a few times. The chain links TRBV18 to TRBJ2-5, with unresolved D. V was shortened by 0 bases and J by 2 bases, with 4 bases between the two germline ends. In germline, CDR1 is KGHSH, CDR2 LQKENI. The CDR3 spans 13 residues. This CDR3 reads CASSPPAQETQYF. In DNA, the CDR3 is TGTGCCAGCTCACCACCCGCACAAGAGACCCAGTACTTC. Supplemented by reference TRBV18 and TRBJ2-5, the full variable domain reads NAGVMQNPRHLVRRRGQEARLRCSPMKGHSHVYWYRQLPEEGLKFMVYLQKENIIDESGMPKERFSAEFPKEGPSILRIQQVVRGDSAAYFCASSPPAQETQYFGPGTRLLVL.

This clonotype has more than one count but fewer than ten. The chain recombines TRBV7-3 with TRBJ2-2; 10 bases are shared with TRBD2. Trimming at V came to 2 bases and at J to 3 bases, leaving 0 bases not matched to a gene. This CDR3 has 15 residues. The V gene's germline CDR1 is SGHTA and CDR2 FQGTGA. CDR3 protein: CASSLLAGDTGELFF. In DNA, the CDR3 is TGTGCCAGCAGCTTACTAGCGGGAGACACCGGGGAGCTGTTTTTT.

This clonotype has a count of ten or more. The chain couples TRBV7-2 to TRBJ1-5; no firm D call. V was pared by 1 base and J by 7 bases, with 5 bases between. CDR3 length: 12 amino acids. Germline V gives CDR1 SGHTA, CDR2 FQGNSA. The chain's CDR3 is CASSLGGQPQHF. In nucleotides, the CDR3 is TGTGCCAGCAGCTTAGGGGGACAGCCCCAGCATTTT.

This clonotype came up many times. V gene TRBV28 combines with J gene TRBJ2-7, with 7 bases fitting TRBD1. Trimming at V came to 4 bases and at J to 7 bases, leaving 16 bases not matched to a gene. Per germline, CDR1 MDHEN and CDR2 SYDVKM. The CDR3 has 16 amino acids. The CDR3 sequence: CASSSPGQAGRGEQYF. The CDR3 nucleotides are TGTGCCAGCAGTTCCCCCGGACAGGCCGGTCGGGGTGAGCAGTACTTC.